These 17 T cell receptor beta chains originate from one sample sequenced in a study of T cells in Graves' hyperthyroidism and ophthalmopathy (dated by TCRdb to between 2017 and 2020). The protocol used for the library was multiplex PCR. Sequencing relied on an Illumina HiSeq 2000. TCR beta CDR3 regions were amplified from RNA transcripts. A first-round RT-PCR of the TCR CDR3 used the HTBI primer set with the Qiagen OneStep RT-PCR kit. In TCRdb, the public reads were trimmed at Q25 with fastp and aligned with MiXCR, with productive beta chains retained. Each CDR3 protein appears once, grouped with its most common genes and DNA. This sample has just under 750,000 distinct CDR3 sequences in its table, and about 35% of those were observed once. The biggest ten clones account for about a third of the sample. Sequenced material: blood. Receptors originate from a woman aged 40-49 years with Graves' hyperthyroidism.

V usage is TRBV25-1 and J usage is TRBJ2-7, with 7 bases that match TRBD2. Germline CDR1 is MGHDK and CDR2 is SYGVNS. The CDR3 sequence is 14 residues long. Trimming took 2 bases from V and 3 from J; bases not matched to a gene: 4. CDR3 loop: CASSEGPSGYEQYF. The CDR3 DNA reads as TGTGCCAGCAGTGAAGGTCCTAGCGGCTACGAGCAGTACTTC.

This sequence joins TRBV24-1 and TRBJ2-2; 7 bases line up with TRBD1. V lost 4 bases to trimming and J lost 2 bases; unmatched junction nucleotides: 3. From germline, CDR1 is KGHDR and CDR2 SFDVKD. This CDR3 spans 15 amino acids. For the CDR3, the DNA is TGTGCCACCAGTGAGACAGGGCGAAACACCGGGGAGCTGTTTTTT. Amino acid sequence: CATSETGRNTGELFF.

V and J are TRBV25-1 and TRBJ1-6; 9 nucleotides align to TRBD1. Germline CDR1 MGHDK, CDR2 SYGVNS. This CDR3 contains 18 residues. The V gene end was trimmed by 7 bases and the J gene end by 3 bases; junction bases not matched to a gene: 13. The CDR3 loop reads CASTRDRAHSFYNSPLHF. As DNA, the CDR3 is TGTGCCAGCACCCGGGACAGGGCTCACTCTTTCTATAATTCACCCCTCCACTTT.

The chain combines TRBV7-2 with TRBJ2-2, with a weak D call TRBD2 (5 bases). This CDR3 comprises 13 residues. V was trimmed by 6 bases and J by 7 bases, leaving 12 bases between them. From germline, CDR1 is SGHTA and CDR2 FQGNSA. The CDR3 loop is CASSSEASGELFF. DNA for the CDR3: TGTGCCAGCAGTTCGGAGGCGAGCGGGGAGCTGTTTTTT.

This clonotype appeared many times. The chain joins TRBV7-9 to TRBJ2-7, with D maybe TRBD2 (6 bases). Trimming stripped 1 base from V and 5 bases from J, with 15 bases between. Germline lookup yields CDR1 SEHNR and CDR2 FQNEAQ (reference sequence). This CDR3 comprises 15 residues. The CDR3 sequence: CASSLVGTQMDEQYF. The CDR3 coding sequence is TGTGCCAGCAGCTTAGTCGGGACTCAGATGGACGAGCAGTACTTC.

The chain recombines TRBV10-2 with TRBJ1-3; D is uncertain. This CDR3 has 11 residues. V was cut by 3 bases and J by 8 bases, with 5 bases left in between. Per the germline V gene, CDR1 is WSHSY and CDR2 is SAAADI. The CDR3 DNA sequence: TGCGCCAGCAGTGACGGGGACACCATATATTTT. Protein: CASSDGDTIYF.

This clonotype was found many times. The chain has TRBV28 and TRBJ1-5, with 8 positions matching TRBD1. Trimming at V came to 5 bases and at J to 6 bases, leaving 9 bases not matched to a gene. Germline lookup yields CDR1 MDHEN and CDR2 SYDVKM. The CDR3 sequence is 15 residues long. CDR3 bases: TGTGCCAGCAGTCCTCCGACAGGGGAGGGTCAGCCCCAGCATTTT. Encoded protein: CASSPPTGEGQPQHF.

This clonotype was counted only a few times. The gene calls are TRBV5-8 and TRBJ1-2; 9 bases fit TRBD1. This CDR3 contains 15 residues. The V and J ends lost 4 bases and 5 bases, in that order; junction bases with no gene match: 9. The germline CDR1 and CDR2 sequences are SGHTS and YDEGEE. The CDR3, as DNA: TGTGCCAGCAGCCCCCGAATACAGGGGGCGTATGGCTACACCTTC. Its protein product is CASSPRIQGAYGYTF. Drawing the rest from reference TRBV5-8 and TRBJ1-2, the complete variable domain is EAGVTQSPTHLIKTRGQQATLRCSPISGHTSVYWYQQALGLGLQFLLWYDEGEERNRGNFPPRFSGRQFPNYSSELNVNALELEDSALYLCASSPRIQGAYGYTFGSGTRLTVV.

The chain couples TRBV12-3 or TRBV12-4 to TRBJ2-7; weak D call: TRBD1 (5 bases). CDR3 length: 15 amino acids. Trimming stripped 8 bases from V and 1 base from J, with 18 bases between. The CDR3: CASSRVGHFSYEQYF. The CDR3 nucleotides read TGTGCCAGCTCACGGGTCGGACATTTTTCCTACGAGCAGTACTTC.

In its sample, this clonotype was seen many times. V is TRBV29-1 and J is TRBJ1-2, with D possibly TRBD1 on 5 matching bases. CDR1 SQVTM and CDR2 ANQGSEA come from the germline V gene. Trimming shortened V by 1 base and J by 3 bases, and 18 bases separated the two germline ends. CDR3 size: 16 residues. The chain's CDR3 is CSVEVGLGETHYGYTF. As DNA, the CDR3 is TGCAGCGTTGAAGTGGGGCTCGGGGAAACCCACTATGGCTACACCTTC.

For this clonotype: One end of the junction does not line up with germline, which may come from a read error. This sequence joins TRBV10-3 and TRBJ2-2; D not resolved. Germline CDR1 is ENHRY and CDR2 is SYGVKD. This CDR3 has 16 residues. CDR3 DNA: TGTGCCAGCAGTACAAGTGTTTGGGGTAACACCGGGGAGCTGTTTTTT. This translates into CASSTSVWGNTGELFF.

This clonotype was detected a few times. The V call is TRBV7-9, the J call TRBJ1-3; no clear D. Germline V CDR1 and CDR2: SEHNR, FQNEAQ (reference sequence). The CDR3 spans 15 residues. V was cut by 8 bases and J by 0 bases, with 14 bases left in between. CDR3 in amino acids: CASSIFRSSGNTIYF. CDR3 coding DNA: TGTGCCAGCTCTATTTTCAGGAGCTCTGGAAACACCATATATTTT.

The CDR3, as DNA: TGTGCCAGCGAGGGGACAGGGGGCGACCAGCCCCAGCATTTT. Translating it yields CASEGTGGDQPQHF. V gene TRBV7-9 combines with J gene TRBJ1-5, with 12 bases matching TRBD1. Germline values: CDR1 SEHNR, CDR2 FQNEAQ (reference sequence). J lost 7 bases, V lost 8 bases, and 6 bases had no gene match. The CDR3 length is 14 residues. Together with reference TRBV7-9 and TRBJ1-5, the CDR3 gives the full variable domain: DTGVSQNPRHKITKRGQNVTFRCDPISEHNRLYWYRQTLGQGPEFLTYFQNEAQLEKSRLLSDRFSAERPKGSFSTLEIQRTEQGDSAMYLCASEGTGGDQPQHFGDGTRLSIL.

This chain connects TRBV7-8 to TRBJ1-2; D unresolved. Germline V gene lookup returns CDR1 SGHVS and CDR2 FQNEAQ. V lost 0 bases, J lost 7 bases, and 15 bases lay in between. CDR3 length: 15 residues. Written as DNA, the CDR3 is TGTGCCAGCAGCTTAGCTGGTAGCGGGAGTCTTGGCTACACCTTC. Its protein is CASSLAGSGSLGYTF.

This clonotype was observed many times. V is TRBV9 and J is TRBJ1-6; no clear D. There are 13 residues in the CDR3. The ends were cut back, 4 bases at V and 7 bases at J, with 9 bases in the middle. CDR1 is SGDLS, CDR2 YYNGEE, per germline. The CDR3 DNA reads as TGTGCCAGCAGCCCACGACCCAATTCACCCCTCCACTTT. This encodes CASSPRPNSPLHF.

This clonotype was counted ten times or more. This sequence joins TRBV7-2 and TRBJ1-5, with 9 bases aligning to TRBD1. The J segment lost 2 bases and the V segment lost 5 bases, leaving 13 bases of the junction unmatched. This CDR3 has 18 residues. Germline-derived CDR1 and CDR2 are SGHTA and FQGNSA. CDR3 sequence reads: CASSRDRAYDVGNQPQHF. Written as DNA, the CDR3 is TGTGCCAGCAGCCGGGACAGGGCGTATGATGTGGGCAATCAGCCCCAGCATTTT.

The gene calls are TRBV10-3 and TRBJ1-5; D is uncertain. Germline V gene lookup returns CDR1 ENHRY and CDR2 SYGVKD. The V gene lost 3 bases and the J gene lost 11 bases, with 17 bases spanning the gap. CDR3 length: 14 residues. This chain's CDR3 is CAISDREWEETQHF. For the CDR3, the DNA is TGTGCCATCAGTGATAGGGAATGGGAAGAGACCCAGCATTTT.